A selection of T cell receptor beta chains follows, all from one sample in a study of blood T cell repertoires in COVID-19. The protocol was immunoSEQ multiplex PCR, while the TCRdb copy is restricted to in-frame clones and leaves out a portion. The sample includes just under 350,000 clones, roughly 86% seen only once; the top ten take about 7.3%. The sequenced material came from peripheral blood. These TCRs come from a woman in her sixties or seventies with COVID-19, enrolled during active disease. CDR3s include the opening cysteine and the closing phenylalanine or tryptophan. A D gene is named only where the DNA matches it firmly. Not every row has a clone size; where given, it reads once, few, many or a size class.

.	TRBV5-3	TRBJ1-1	.	CARSPRRAGGLDTEAFF	TGTGCCAGAAGCCCCCGTAGGGCGGGGGGCCTAGACACTGAAGCTTTCTTT
.	TRBV27	TRBJ2-2	.	CATRQVNPTGELFF	TGTGCCACGAGACAGGTGAACCCCACCGGGGAGCTGTTTTTT
.	TRBV18	TRBJ1-4	.	CASSPLRQEKLFF	TGTGCCAGCTCACCACTTAGACAGGAAAAACTGTTTTTT
.	TRBV9	TRBJ1-1	TRBD1	CASSVGTGTEAFF	TGTGCCAGCAGCGTCGGGACAGGGACTGAAGCTTTCTTT
.	TRBV5-1	TRBJ2-1	TRBD1	CASRVWTGSDNEQFF	TGCGCCAGCAGGGTTTGGACAGGTTCCGACAATGAGCAGTTCTTC
.	TRBV27	TRBJ1-5	.	CASSLYQGSQPQHF	TGTGCCAGCAGTTTATACCAGGGAAGTCAGCCCCAGCATTTT
.	TRBV6-6	TRBJ1-4	TRBD1	CASSYTLGTGDEKLFF	TGTGCCAGCAGTTACACCCTCGGGACAGGTGATGAAAAACTGTTTTTT
.	TRBV2	TRBJ1-1	.	CASSEERSEAFF	TGTGCCAGCAGTGAAGAGCGGAGTGAAGCTTTCTTT
once	TRBV7-2	TRBJ2-7	.	CASSFPSSYEQYF	TGTGCCAGCAGCTTCCCTAGCTCCTACGAGCAGTACTTC
.	TRBV19	TRBJ1-2	TRBD1	CASSIRQGSYGYTF	TGTGCCAGTAGTATAAGACAGGGCAGCTATGGCTACACCTTC
.	TRBV6-5	TRBJ1-6	TRBD1	CASSTYRGNSPLHF	TGTGCCAGCAGTACCTACAGGGGTAATTCACCCCTCCACTTT
.	TRBV7-3	TRBJ1-2	.	CASSLGGQNYGYTF	TGTGCCAGCAGCTTAGGTGGACAGAACTATGGCTACACCTTC
.	TRBV7-9	TRBJ2-7	TRBD2	CASSPWTSGHEQYF	TGTGCCAGCAGCCCGTGGACTAGCGGCCACGAGCAGTACTTC
.	TRBV10-3	TRBJ2-5	.	CAIRIQETQYF	TGTGCCATCAGAATACAAGAGACCCAGTACTTC
.	TRBV5-1	TRBJ2-7	TRBD1	CASSLRDRAYEQYF	TGCGCCAGCAGCTTGAGGGACAGGGCCTACGAGCAGTACTTC
.	TRBV7-2	TRBJ1-2	.	CASSLGGGREGYTF	TGTGCCAGCAGCTTAGGAGGAGGGCGCGAAGGCTACACCTTC
.	TRBV4-1	TRBJ2-2	TRBD2	CASSQGPGLAGATNTGELFF	TGCGCCAGCAGCCAAGGCCCGGGACTAGCGGGGGCGACGAACACCGGGGAGCTGTTTTTT
few	TRBV10-1	TRBJ2-7	.	CASSDPELVGQYF	TGCGCCAGCAGTGACCCCGAGCTGGTCGGGCAGTACTTC
.	TRBV5-6	TRBJ2-3	TRBD1	CASSFGTGANTQYF	TGTGCCAGCAGCTTCGGGACAGGGGCTAATACGCAGTATTTT
.	TRBV30	TRBJ2-7	.	CAWAGTYEQYF	TGTGCCTGGGCGGGGACCTACGAGCAGTACTTC
.	TRBV15	TRBJ1-1	.	CATSRDSKGTEAFF	TGTGCCACCAGCAGAGATAGTAAGGGGACTGAAGCTTTCTTT
.	TRBV24-1	TRBJ1-5	.	CATSDPDQPQHF	TGTGCCACCAGTGACCCAGATCAGCCCCAGCATTTT
.	TRBV7-2	TRBJ1-1	TRBD1	CASKGALDTEAFF	TGTGCCAGCAAGGGGGCTTTGGACACTGAAGCTTTCTTT
.	TRBV9	TRBJ2-1	.	CASSPSGTYNEQFF	TGTGCCAGCAGCCCGTCCGGGACTTACAATGAGCAGTTCTTC
.	TRBV5-8	TRBJ2-1	TRBD2	CASSLSSSGGNEQFF	TGTGCCAGCAGCCTCTCCTCTAGCGGGGGGAATGAGCAGTTCTTC
.	TRBV28	TRBJ1-2	.	CASRSGGPYGYTF	TGTGCCAGCAGAAGCGGGGGCCCTTATGGCTACACCTTC
once	TRBV11-2	TRBJ2-3	TRBD2	CASSFLSGGTDTQYF	TGTGCCAGCAGCTTCTTGAGCGGGGGGACAGATACGCAGTATTTT
.	TRBV10-3	TRBJ1-2	TRBD1	CAISGRTGSYGYTF	TGTGCCATCAGTGGTAGGACAGGGAGCTATGGCTACACCTTC
.	TRBV30	TRBJ1-2	.	CAWSVGGLYGYTF	TGTGCCTGGAGTGTGGGGGGACTCTATGGCTACACCTTC
.	TRBV4-1	TRBJ2-3	TRBD2	CASSQEGLGVIADTQYF	TGCGCCAGCAGCCAAGAGGGACTAGGGGTCATCGCAGATACGCAGTATTTT
.	TRBV9	TRBJ1-2	.	CASSAERGSHGYTF	TGTGCCAGCAGCGCCGAACGAGGGAGTCATGGCTACACCTTC
.	TRBV3-1/TRBV3-2	TRBJ1-1	.	CASSQGGGEAFF	TGTGCCAGCAGCCAAGGGGGGGGCGAAGCTTTCTTT
.	TRBV9	TRBJ2-7	TRBD1	CASSEGTGPGYEQYF	TGTGCCAGCAGCGAAGGGACAGGGCCTGGTTACGAGCAGTACTTC
few	TRBV19	TRBJ2-3	.	CASSMGTWGATDTQYF	TGTGCCAGTAGTATGGGGACTTGGGGCGCGACAGATACGCAGTATTTT
.	TRBV6-6	TRBJ2-7	.	CASSPGDTWAYEQYF	TGTGCCAGCAGCCCCGGGGACACATGGGCCTACGAGCAGTACTTC
.	TRBV5-1	TRBJ2-7	TRBD1	CASSLGTGNYEQYF	TGCGCCAGCAGCCTCGGGACAGGGAACTACGAGCAGTACTTC
.	TRBV4-3	TRBJ1-2	.	CASSQGTAGGNYGYTF	TGCGCCAGCAGCCAAGGCACCGCCGGGGGGAACTATGGCTACACCTTC
.	TRBV21-1	TRBJ1-1	.	CASSPEAGEGAFF	TGTGCCAGCAGCCCTGAGGCGGGAGAAGGAGCTTTCTTT
.	TRBV5-5	TRBJ1-1	.	CASSLGGQDTEAFF	TGTGCCAGCAGCTTGGGGGGCCAAGACACTGAAGCTTTCTTT
.	TRBV5-6	TRBJ2-5	.	CASSNRGGQETQYF	TGTGCCAGCAGCAATAGGGGGGGCCAAGAGACCCAGTACTTC
.	TRBV28	TRBJ2-2	.	CASSYLRETGELFF	TGTGCCAGCAGCTACCTCAGGGAAACCGGGGAGCTGTTTTTT
.	TRBV2	TRBJ2-3	.	CASSDLGGATDTQYF	TGTGCCAGCAGTGACTTAGGCGGGGCCACAGATACGCAGTATTTT
.	TRBV4-1	TRBJ2-2	.	CASSPPIAGINTGELFF	TGCGCCAGCAGCCCCCCTATAGCCGGTATTAACACCGGGGAGCTGTTTTTT
few	TRBV28	TRBJ2-5	.	CASSWYGSPETQYF	TGTGCCAGCAGTTGGTACGGTTCCCCAGAGACCCAGTACTTC
.	TRBV7-9	TRBJ1-6	TRBD1	CASTLGGQEGISPLHF	TGTGCCAGCACCCTGGGGGGACAGGAGGGGATTTCACCCCTCCACTTT
.	TRBV3-1/TRBV3-2	TRBJ2-1	TRBD2	CASSPGTSGGRYNEQFF	TGTGCCAGCAGCCCCGGGACTAGCGGGGGCCGGTACAATGAGCAGTTCTTC
.	TRBV7-2	TRBJ1-3	TRBD1	CASSRTGENGNTIYF	TGTGCCAGCAGCCGGACAGGGGAGAACGGAAACACCATATATTTT
.	TRBV28	TRBJ2-2	TRBD1	CASSSGGLNTGELFF	TGTGCCAGCAGTTCAGGGGGATTAAACACCGGGGAGCTGTTTTTT
once	TRBV2	TRBJ1-2	.	CASRTLPYGYTF	TGTGCCAGCAGGACACTCCCCTATGGCTACACCTTC
.	TRBV28	TRBJ1-2	TRBD1	CASRGTADTYGYTF	TGTGCCAGCAGAGGGACAGCGGATACTTATGGCTACACCTTC
.	TRBV15	TRBJ1-5	TRBD1	CATSSDRALGQPQHF	TGTGCCACCAGCTCCGACAGGGCTTTGGGACAGCCCCAGCATTTT
.	TRBV5-1	TRBJ2-3	.	CASSLGDGARTDTQYF	TGCGCCAGCAGCTTGGGCGATGGGGCCCGCACAGATACGCAGTATTTT
.	TRBV6-1	TRBJ1-2	.	CASSEIGEGYGYTF	TGTGCCAGCAGTGAAATTGGGGAGGGCTATGGCTACACCTTC
once	TRBV6-6	TRBJ1-6	.	CASNLGQGNSPLHF	TGTGCCAGCAACCTAGGGCAGGGCAATTCACCCCTCCACTTT